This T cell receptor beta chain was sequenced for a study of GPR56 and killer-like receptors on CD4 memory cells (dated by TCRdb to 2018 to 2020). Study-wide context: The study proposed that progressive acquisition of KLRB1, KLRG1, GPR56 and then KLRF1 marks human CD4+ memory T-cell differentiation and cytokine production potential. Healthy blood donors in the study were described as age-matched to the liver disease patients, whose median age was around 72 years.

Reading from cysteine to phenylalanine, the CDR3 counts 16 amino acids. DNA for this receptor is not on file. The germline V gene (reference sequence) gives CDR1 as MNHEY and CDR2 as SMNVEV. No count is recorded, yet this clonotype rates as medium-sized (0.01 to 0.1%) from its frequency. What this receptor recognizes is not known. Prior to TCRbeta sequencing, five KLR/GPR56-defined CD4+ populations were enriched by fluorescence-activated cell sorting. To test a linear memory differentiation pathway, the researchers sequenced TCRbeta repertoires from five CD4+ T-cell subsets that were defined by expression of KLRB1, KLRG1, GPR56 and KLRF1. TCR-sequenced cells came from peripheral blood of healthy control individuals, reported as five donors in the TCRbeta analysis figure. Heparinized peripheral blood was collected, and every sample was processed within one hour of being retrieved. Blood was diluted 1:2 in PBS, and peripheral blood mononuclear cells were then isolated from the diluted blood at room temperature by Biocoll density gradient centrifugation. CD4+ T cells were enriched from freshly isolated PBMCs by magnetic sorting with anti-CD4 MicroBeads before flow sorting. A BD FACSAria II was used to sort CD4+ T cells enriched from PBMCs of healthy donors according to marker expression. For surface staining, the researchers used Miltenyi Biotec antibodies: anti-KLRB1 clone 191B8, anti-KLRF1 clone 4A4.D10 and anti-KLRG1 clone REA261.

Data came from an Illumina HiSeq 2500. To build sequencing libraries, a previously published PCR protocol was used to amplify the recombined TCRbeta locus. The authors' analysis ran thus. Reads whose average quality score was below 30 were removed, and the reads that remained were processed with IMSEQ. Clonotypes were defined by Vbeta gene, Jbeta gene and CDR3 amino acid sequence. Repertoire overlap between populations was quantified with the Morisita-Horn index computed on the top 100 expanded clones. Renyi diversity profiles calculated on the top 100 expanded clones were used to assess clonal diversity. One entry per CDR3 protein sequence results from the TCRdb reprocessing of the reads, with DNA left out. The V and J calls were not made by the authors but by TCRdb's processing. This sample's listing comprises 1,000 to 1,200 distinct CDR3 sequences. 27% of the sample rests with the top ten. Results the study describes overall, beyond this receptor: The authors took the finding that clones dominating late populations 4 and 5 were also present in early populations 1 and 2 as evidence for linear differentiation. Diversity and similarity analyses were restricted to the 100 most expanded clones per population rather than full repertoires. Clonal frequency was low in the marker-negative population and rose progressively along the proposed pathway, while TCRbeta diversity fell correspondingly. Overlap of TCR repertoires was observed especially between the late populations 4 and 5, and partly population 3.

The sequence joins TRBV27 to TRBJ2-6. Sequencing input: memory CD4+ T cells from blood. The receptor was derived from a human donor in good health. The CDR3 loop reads CASSLLKTPGANVLTF.